This TCR beta chain was identified in a study of cytomegalovirus exposure and HLA in healthy donors (dated by TCRdb to 2016 to 2017). With respect to the entire study: In an earlier analysis of some 550 of the donors, roughly 300 Gb of sequence data and 90 million to 120 million unique TCR beta sequences from about 179 million T cells were reported. HLA typing covered class I and class II loci at four-digit resolution. An early release that covered some 630 HLA-typed donors contained about 300 gigabases of sequencing data and around 85 million unique TCR sequences. Rather than using new phenotypic data, the later analysis identified candidate immune exposures from TCR beta sequences and from how often those sequences occurred across donors. Donor age, sex, ethnicity and CMV serostatus were compiled alongside the repertoire data. The number of donors typed differed by locus, with roughly 620-630 for A, B, C, DRB1 and DQB1, more than 500 for DQA1, 600 to 610 for DPA1, and about 450 for DPB1. The aim of the study was to test whether cataloging public T cell receptors could identify signatures of past pathogen exposure. Genome-wide SNP genotypes for about 65% of the 666 donors were used in a later genetic analysis, which treated that subset as a discovery cohort. The study used immunosequencing to profile the T cell repertoires of approximately 650 subjects and linked those repertoires to cytomegalovirus serostatus. All discovery cohort repertoires had been generated on a single sequencing platform. Among some 400 genotyped donors of the cohort, an average of around 240,000 unique TCR beta nucleotide sequences were sequenced per donor, approximately 20% of them non-productive. In an earlier analysis of 587 of the donors, high-throughput TCR beta sequencing was used to judge whether each TCR beta V gene segment behaved as functional or pseudogenic. Along with the approximately 650-subject first cohort, a separate validation cohort of 120 different subjects was used. To study patterns of TCR occurrence, a later analysis re-analyzed previously published TCR beta repertoires from under 750 donors and added high-resolution HLA genotyping. The genetic ancestry cluster associated with self-reported Caucasian donors included around 76% of the roughly 360 genotyped donors. High-throughput TCR immunosequencing, statistical association of individual TCRs with disease status, and machine learning were combined to predict cytomegalovirus infection status. Because of strong linkage in the cohort, 4 to 6 DR-DQ haplotypes were treated as single units for association and clustering.

The germline V gene provides CDR1 SGHAT and CDR2 FQNNGV. Relative to germline, V is 0 bases shorter and J is 5 bases shorter, with 16 bases between their ends. Inclusive of the bounding cysteine and phenylalanine, the CDR3 is 16 residues long. Kept here is only the CDR3 DNA, which spans 48 bases and is read in frame from base 1. Worth noting for this clone: There is no known antigen for this receptor. Within one base of it there is no much larger clone, and no base qualities were kept.

The method was the immunoSEQ multiplex PCR assay. For the multiplex PCR, a mixture combining 60 forward primers for TCR Vbeta segments and 13 reverse primers for TCR Jbeta segments was used. The CDR3 region of rearranged TCR beta genes was amplified from genomic DNA with a multiplex PCR assay. Amplified TCR beta libraries were sequenced as 87-base-pair reads on the Illumina HiSeq System. For the original study's pipeline: In a later analysis, 77 million or so unique TCR beta chains were counted across the roughly 670 repertoires, and roughly 11 million of these chains were shared by at least two donors. A nearest-neighbor algorithm error-corrected the raw reads and collapsed the reads into unique sequences, merging closely related sequences to remove PCR and sequencing errors. V, D and J gene segments were assigned by aligning CDR3 sequences to IMGT reference sequences. For a sequence to be retained, at least a six-nucleotide match to both a V gene segment and a J gene segment was required. Rearrangements were classified as productive when the CDR3 lacked stop codons and remained in frame with V and J, and all other rearrangements were classified as non-productive. CDR3 was defined by IMGT convention, running from the second conserved V-encoded cysteine to the conserved J-encoded phenylalanine. The earlier analysis of 450 to 750 of the donors excluded any sequence lacking an unambiguous match to a single V gene segment. An earlier analysis of a few hundred of the donors classified V segments as functional when productive rearrangements were above 56.7% and as segregating when the standard deviation between donors was above 5%. A statistical classification framework was built for diagnosing cytomegalovirus status from the catalog of TCR beta chain sequences. In a later analysis, TCR nucleotide sequences were compared against IMGT/GENE-DB human TR gene sequences so that V and J genes could be assigned. A later analysis assigned CDR3 sequences and most-parsimonious VDJ recombination scenarios with the TCRdist pipeline. In a later analysis, each TCR beta chain was defined by its CDR3 amino acid sequence together with its V-gene family, and reads lacking a unique V-gene family were excluded. A later analysis removed over 500 highly shared, low-generation-probability nucleotide sequences to deal with suspected cross-contamination and a sequencing artifact. In a later analysis, a clonal expansion index was calculated for each public chain from normalized within-repertoire ranks of inferred template counts. A later analysis computed generation probabilities with a VDJ recombination model fitted to out-of-frame rearrangements, and checked the results against IGoR. Hypergeometric tests were used in a later analysis to score TCR-TCR, TCR-HLA and TCR-CMV co-occurrence, with a repertoire-size bias correction applied to the TCR pairs. A later analysis estimated false discovery rates by permuting HLA or CMV assignments 20 times. In a later analysis, co-occurring TCRs were grouped using DBSCAN, and TCRdist sequence similarity was added for clustering within HLA-allele-positive subsets. Co-occurrence clustering excluded repertoires with fewer than 30,000 or more than 120,000 public chains, plus five with anomalous nucleotide sharing. Imported from immuneACCESS, the table was reduced by TCRdb to in-frame sequences with V and J called. These copies leave out some clones; in studies compared against another copy, an unresolved V gene accounts for under half, and the cause of the remainder is not known. V and J calls and clone size are as listed in that table; D and trimming were resolved from the DNA. The sample records 200,000 or so clones, around 85% of which are singletons. The leading ten clones occupy over 1% of the sample.

What the authors observed across the whole study: Only TCR beta chains were sequenced in this cohort, and the absence of alpha or paired-chain data limited detectable features. In an earlier analysis of approximately 590 of the donors, most TCR beta V segments appeared in productive rearrangements about 87% or about 30% of the time, broadly matching IMGT annotations. When HLA alleles, especially DR and DQ, strongly co-occurred, attributing TCR associations to individual alleles was difficult. A few of the identified cytomegalovirus-associated TCR beta chains were confirmed in vitro to be specific for cytomegalovirus antigens. In a later analysis, most CMV-associated TCR beta chains were found to appear HLA-restricted, with HLA associations seemingly driven largely by CMV exposure. A cluster of highly shared sequence variants was judged likely to be a technical artifact of the sequencing pipeline. In the study, 150 to 200 TCR beta chains were listed as associated with cytomegalovirus. Because counts were too low, around 18 rarely observed V segments, including chromosome 9 orphons, were left out of the earlier analysis of a few hundred of the donors. The authors suggested that the approach could potentially be generalized to other disease states and immunological phenotypes. Several of the top co-occurrence clusters appeared to be linked to parvovirus B19, influenza, CMV and Epstein-Barr virus, according to a later analysis. Cytomegalovirus status was reported to be diagnosed by the classifier with high specificity and sensitivity in both the original and validation cohorts. For the cohort, immune exposure information was limited to CMV serostatus. A later analysis associated 17,000 or so TCR beta sequences with specific HLA alleles at a false discovery rate of 0.05. In a later genetic analysis, fewer N-insertions in productive TCRs were reported among donors in an Asian-associated ancestry cluster than the approximately 630-donor mean. Because HLA typing was unavailable for some donors at each locus, only the typed subset was used in association tests. A later analysis found that HLA-associated TCR beta chains were more clonally expanded and had lower generation probabilities than equally common non-associated chains. Across donors, most TCR sequences were observed very rarely, whereas some public TCRs were present in many individuals. A further reported finding was that TCR beta sequences accurately predicted the HLA-A and HLA-B alleles for most subjects in the first cohort. The presence/absence analyses assumed that sequencing depth was roughly uniform across donors, and that assumption may not be true. V-gene and J-gene trimming of TCR beta chains was associated with a missense DCLRE1C variant in a later genetic analysis, and the association was replicated in an independent cohort. The 87-base-pair reads could not distinguish some IMGT-functional V segments, including TRBV6-2 and TRBV6-3, so those segments were excluded. According to a later analysis, TCR association rates differed among HLA loci, with DRB1 alleles showing the most associated TCRs and HLA-C alleles showing the fewest. Linkage disequilibrium might explain the correlated functional status among segregating V segments, but an unknown experimental factor could not be ruled out.

The cohort consisted of more than 650 healthy bone marrow donors. All cohort members were sampled while nominally healthy, although unrecorded immune exposures were likely present. Of the approximately 700 cohort members, roughly 300 had positive CMV serostatus and approximately 360 had negative CMV serostatus, and CMV serostatus was not recorded for the donor. Each donor provided a peripheral blood sample, and peripheral blood mononuclear cells were used for TCR beta sequencing. The Qiagen DNeasy Blood Extraction Kit was used to extract genomic DNA from the blood cell samples. Sequenced: PBMCs. The TCR comes from a human donor in good health. The rearrangement combines TRBV11-2 with TRBJ2-5, and perhaps TRBD2 as D gene, on 5 matching bases. The CDR3 protein is CASSLDLGNIGETQYF. The nucleotide sequence reads TGTGCCAGCAGCTTAGATCTCGGGAATATTGGGGAGACCCAGTACTTC.